Below, 2 T cell receptor beta chains from the same sample are listed, as sequenced in a study of CD8+CD57+ T cells in acquired aplastic anemia. Researchers used genomic DNA as the template to profile TCR beta VDJ and CDR3. One entry per CDR3 protein, called by TCRdb with MiXCR from the reads. The sample carries about 220,000 distinct CDR3 sequences, around 32% recorded once. The source material was sorted CD4+, CD8+, or CD8+CD57+ T cells (not recorded which) from PBMCs. The receptors were sampled from a human donor in good health, serving as a control.

This clonotype was counted a few times. The rearrangement joins TRBV5-1 to TRBJ2-1; D could derive from TRBD1 or TRBD2 (6 bases each). The CDR3 consists of 14 residues. CDR1 is SGHRS, CDR2 YFSETQ, per germline. V lost 2 bases, J lost 7 bases, and 13 bases lay in between. The CDR3 region is CASSFSIGGNEQFF. CDR3 nucleotide sequence: TGCGCCAGCAGCTTTAGTATAGGGGGGAATGAGCAGTTCTTC.

This clonotype was seen ten or more times. The chain joins TRBV11-3 to TRBJ1-1, with D unclear. This CDR3 is 13 amino acids long. Germline lookup yields CDR1 SGHNT and CDR2 YENEEA. The germline V and J ends were trimmed by 3 bases and 5 bases, with 10 bases remaining between them. In DNA form, the CDR3 reads TGTGCCAGCAGCTTGGACGGGTCTACTGAAGCTTTCTTT. It is translated as CASSLDGSTEAFF. The full variable domain, its missing parts supplied by reference TRBV11-3 and TRBJ1-1, is EAGVVQSPRYKIIEKKQPVAFWCNPISGHNTLYWYLQNLGQGPELLIRYENEEAVDDSQLPKDRFSAERLKGVDSTLKIQPAELGDSAVYLCASSLDGSTEAFFGQGTRLTVV.